What follows are 21 T cell receptor beta chains derived from one specimen sequenced in a study of cytotoxic CD8 clonotypes in ibrutinib-treated CLL. Produced via immunoSEQ multiplex PCR; TCRdb's table is partial and in-frame only. There are hundreds of thousands of clones in the sample; roughly 70% occur only once, and 15% lies in the top ten. The material was PBMCs, obtained after 24 months of ibrutinib treatment. The receptors here all came from a human donor with chronic lymphocytic leukemia.

The J gene is TRBJ2-2, the V gene TRBV4-1; TRBD2 matches 10 bases. V shed 0 bases and J 6 bases; nucleotides not matched to a gene: 7. CDR1 is MGHRA, CDR2 YSYEKL, per germline. The CDR3 has 17 residues. CDR3 in DNA: TGCGCCAGCAGCCAAGATACTAGCGGGATAGGAGCCGGGGAGCTGTTTTTT. It specifies CASSQDTSGIGAGELFF.

This clone was detected once. The chain couples TRBV4-3 to TRBJ2-3; D possibly corresponds to TRBD2 (6 bases). CDR1 is LGHNA and CDR2 is YSLEER in the germline V gene. The CDR3 has 14 residues. Trimming removed 8 bases from V and 8 bases from J, with 20 bases in between. The CDR3 reads CASDRDSLPGTQYF. In DNA form, the CDR3 reads TGCGCCAGCGACCGGGACTCACTACCCGGTACGCAGTATTTT.

This chain links TRBV28 with TRBJ1-5; 7 bases fit TRBD1. After removal of 3 bases from V and 4 bases from J, the junction contained 3 bases not matched to a gene. The CDR3 sequence is 14 residues long. CDR1 is MDHEN and CDR2 is SYDVKM in the germline V gene. CDR3 sequence (DNA): TGTGCCAGCAGTTTGGGACAGCAGAATCAGCCCCAGCATTTT. Translation: CASSLGQQNQPQHF. The variable domain in full, completed from reference TRBV28 and TRBJ1-5, reads DVKVTQSSRYLVKRTGEKVFLECVQDMDHENMFWYRQDPGLGLRLIYFSYDVKMKEKGDIPEGYSVSREKKERFSLILESASTNQTSMYLCASSLGQQNQPQHFGDGTRLSIL.

This clone has more than one count but fewer than ten. The V and J genes are TRBV28 and TRBJ2-6; D gene unclear. With 9 bases removed from V and 1 base from J, the gap between germline ends came to 4 bases. This CDR3 has 12 amino acids. Germline lookup yields CDR1 MDHEN and CDR2 SYDVKM. Here the CDR3 DNA reads TGTGCCAGTTATTCTGGGGCCAACGTCCTGACTTTC. Its translation is CASYSGANVLTF.

The chain recombines TRBV7-2 with TRBJ2-3; D is perhaps TRBD2 (5 bases). V was shortened by 3 bases and J by 3 bases, with 10 bases between the two germline ends. From germline, CDR1 is SGHTA and CDR2 FQGNSA. The CDR3 is 14 amino acids. CDR3 nucleotides: TGTGCCAGCAGCTTCCAGCGGACTACAGATACGCAGTATTTT. As protein: CASSFQRTTDTQYF.

V and J are TRBV7-2 and TRBJ2-1; maybe TRBD1 (7 bases). Between the trimmed V and J ends, which lost 4 bases and 8 bases, there was a span of 18 bases. The CDR3 covers 15 residues. Germline CDR1 SGHTA, CDR2 FQGNSA. Here the CDR3 reads CASSSQGGTQDEQFF. CDR3 DNA: TGTGCCAGCAGCTCCCAGGGGGGCACCCAGGATGAGCAGTTCTTC.

The chain has TRBV13 and TRBJ2-1, with D perhaps matching TRBD1 (6 bases). Trimming shortened V by 4 bases and J by 12 bases, and 13 bases separated the two germline ends. The CDR3 spans 12 residues. The germline CDR1 and CDR2 sequences are PRHDT and FYEKMQ (reference sequence). The CDR3 is CASSSAGERQFF. As DNA, the CDR3 is TGTGCCAGCAGCTCCGCAGGGGAGCGGCAGTTCTTC.

J is TRBJ1-2 and V is TRBV29-1; a possible D gene is TRBD1 (6 bases). Trimming removed 7 bases from V and 5 bases from J, with 17 bases in between. Germline V CDR1 and CDR2: SQVTM, ANQGSEA. CDR3 length equals 13 residues. The CDR3 DNA sequence: TGCAGCGCGGAAGGACAGCACACTTATGGCTACACCTTC. This translates into CSAEGQHTYGYTF.

A few counts support this clone. This chain uses TRBV28 with TRBJ1-2, with 7 bases matching TRBD1. Trimming took 5 bases from V and 6 from J; bases not matched to a gene: 9. The CDR3 is 14 amino acids. Germline CDR1 MDHEN, CDR2 SYDVKM. The CDR3 sequence is CASSGTGAADGYTF. In nucleotides, the CDR3 is TGTGCCAGCAGTGGTACAGGGGCCGCCGATGGCTACACCTTC.

The chain couples TRBV4-3 to TRBJ2-1; D ambiguous. Trimming took 0 bases from V and 0 from J, leaving 9 bases between them. CDR3 length equals 16 residues. CDR1 LGHNA and CDR2 YSLEER come from the germline V gene. CDR3 in amino acids: CASSQDSRPSYNEQFF. In DNA form, the CDR3 reads TGCGCCAGCAGCCAAGATTCTCGGCCCTCCTACAATGAGCAGTTCTTC.

The chain carries TRBV19 and TRBJ2-5; the D gene is possibly TRBD2 (5 bases). V shed 7 bases and J shed 1 base, with 16 bases lying between them. Looked up from germline, CDR1 is LNHDA and CDR2 is SQIVND (reference sequence). The CDR3 extends over 15 amino acids. CDR3 sequence: CASKLGSASQETQYF. The CDR3, as DNA: TGTGCCAGTAAGTTAGGGAGCGCTTCCCAAGAGACCCAGTACTTC.

This clone was observed once. The V call is TRBV9, the J call TRBJ1-2; TRBD1 is a possible D gene (5 bases). This CDR3 is built from 16 residues. The germline V and J ends were trimmed by 3 bases and 2 bases, with 17 bases remaining between them. CDR1 SGDLS and CDR2 YYNGEE come from the germline V gene. The CDR3 here is CASSAMGGTSNYGYTF. The DNA of the CDR3 is TGTGCCAGCAGCGCCATGGGTGGGACCTCGAACTATGGCTACACCTTC.

This clone has a single count. The gene calls are TRBV11-2 and TRBJ2-2; D unresolved. This CDR3 has 15 residues. The germline V and J ends were trimmed by 4 bases and 0 bases, with 9 bases remaining between them. Per the germline V gene, CDR1 is SGHAT and CDR2 is FQNNGV. CDR3 residues: CASSSSRANTGELFF. DNA for the CDR3: TGTGCCAGCAGCTCCAGCCGGGCGAACACCGGGGAGCTGTTTTTT.

This clone was observed a single time. The CDR3, as DNA: TGTGCCAGCAACTACGGGCCCTCGAACACTGAAGCTTTCTTT. Amino acid sequence: CASNYGPSNTEAFF. The chain employs TRBV7-3 and TRBJ1-1, with D unresolved. V gave up 7 bases and J gave up 1 base, with 13 bases separating them. Germline CDR1 reads SGHTA; CDR2 reads FQGTGA. The CDR3 is made up of 14 amino acids.

The chain uses TRBV19 and TRBJ2-1; a possible D gene is TRBD1 (6 bases). The V gene lost 4 bases and the J gene lost 9 bases, with 22 bases spanning the gap. The CDR3 sequence is 16 residues long. In germline, CDR1 is LNHDA, CDR2 SQIVND (reference sequence). CDR3 amino acids: CASSSRTEGSIGEQFF. The CDR3 DNA follows: TGTGCCAGTAGTAGCCGGACAGAGGGGTCAATCGGTGAGCAGTTCTTC.

This clone turned up a few times. The V gene is TRBV7-9, the J gene TRBJ2-7; D may match TRBD1 or TRBD2 (5 bases each). This CDR3 has 15 residues. Trimming left V 4 bases short and J 3 bases short, with 16 bases between. Germline assignment: CDR1 SEHNR and CDR2 FQNEAQ (reference sequence). The CDR3 protein is CASSSRGTGHYEQYF. CDR3 coding DNA: TGTGCCAGCAGCTCGAGGGGCACAGGCCACTACGAGCAGTACTTC.

This clone came up many times. The V and J genes are TRBV6-4 and TRBJ2-3; 8 nucleotides agree with TRBD2. The germline V gene has CDR1 MRHNA and CDR2 SNTAGT. The CDR3 runs 12 residues. J was trimmed by 14 bases and V by 6 bases; bases with no gene match: 10. DNA of the CDR3: TGTGCCAGCAGGGGTCCGGAGCGGGGGTGGTATTTT. This codes for CASRGPERGWYF.

This rearrangement joins TRBV29-1 to TRBJ1-1; no clear D. V lost 1 base, J lost 1 base, and 10 bases lay in between. CDR1 and CDR2 (germline): SQVTM, ANQGSEA. The CDR3 consists of 14 residues. The CDR3 reads CSVEGGIENTEAFF. CDR3 DNA sequence: TGCAGCGTTGAAGGAGGGATAGAGAACACTGAAGCTTTCTTT.

The gene calls are TRBV4-2 and TRBJ2-3; 8 bases align to TRBD2. Germline assignment: CDR1 LGHNA and CDR2 YNFKEQ. With 5 bases clipped from V and 2 bases from J, the junction kept 6 bases outside the gene matches. The CDR3 length is 15 residues. CDR3 in DNA: TGTGCCAGCAGCTCCCGAGCGGGAGCCACAGATACGCAGTATTTT. This codes for CASSSRAGATDTQYF.

The chain is built from TRBV6-5 and TRBJ1-5; the D gene is possibly TRBD1 (5 bases). V was pared by 2 bases and J by 8 bases, with 16 bases between. This CDR3 is built from 15 residues. Looked up from germline, CDR1 is MNHEY and CDR2 is SVGAGI. CDR3 nucleotide sequence: TGTGCCAGCAGTTACCCCGGGACCTATACGGAGCCCCAGCATTTT. This sequence encodes CASSYPGTYTEPQHF.

The table lists this clone with a count of one. The genes are TRBV7-9 and TRBJ2-7, with 12 bases identical to TRBD2. CDR3 length: 17 residues. CDR1 and CDR2 (germline): SEHNR, FQNEAQ (reference sequence). The J segment lost 3 bases and the V segment lost 5 bases, leaving 11 bases of the junction unmatched. The CDR3 coding sequence is TGTGCCAGCAGCGTCTCTCCGGGACTAGCGGGTCTCTACGAGCAGTACTTC. Protein: CASSVSPGLAGLYEQYF.